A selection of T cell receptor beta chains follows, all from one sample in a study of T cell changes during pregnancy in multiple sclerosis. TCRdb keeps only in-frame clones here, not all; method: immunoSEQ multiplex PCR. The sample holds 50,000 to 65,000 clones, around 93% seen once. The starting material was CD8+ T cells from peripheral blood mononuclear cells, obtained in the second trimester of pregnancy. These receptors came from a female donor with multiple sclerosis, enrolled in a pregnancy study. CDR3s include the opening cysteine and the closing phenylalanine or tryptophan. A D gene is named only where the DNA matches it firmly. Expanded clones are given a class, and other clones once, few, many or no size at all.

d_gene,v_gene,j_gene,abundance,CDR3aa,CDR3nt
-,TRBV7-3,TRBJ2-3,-,CASSLEAATDTQYF,TGTGCCAGCAGCTTAGAAGCGGCCACAGATACGCAGTATTTT
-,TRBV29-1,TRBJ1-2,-,CSVQNIFGYTF,TGCAGCGTCCAAAACATATTTGGCTACACCTTC
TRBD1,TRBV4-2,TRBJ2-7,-,CASSQEMLTGAYEQYF,TGTGCCAGCAGCCAAGAGATGTTAACAGGGGCTTACGAGCAGTACTTC
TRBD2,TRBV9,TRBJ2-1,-,CASSVETAGAYNEQFF,TGTGCCAGCAGCGTAGAAACAGCGGGAGCCTACAATGAGCAGTTCTTC
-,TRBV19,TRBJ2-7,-,CASSIVPGYEQYF,TGTGCCAGTAGTATAGTCCCCGGCTACGAGCAGTACTTC
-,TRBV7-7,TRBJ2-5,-,CASSFTPGQQETQYF,TGTGCCAGCAGCTTTACACCGGGACAACAAGAGACCCAGTACTTC
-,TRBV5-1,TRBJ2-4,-,CASSLSTGEVLIAKNIQYF,TGCGCCAGCAGCTTAAGTACAGGGGAGGTGCTGATAGCCAAAAACATTCAGTACTTC
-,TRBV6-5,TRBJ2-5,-,CASCPEEAETQYF,TGTGCCAGTTGTCCCGAGGAGGCAGAGACCCAGTACTTC
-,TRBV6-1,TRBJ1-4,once,CASSEMGTNEKLFF,TGTGCCAGCAGTGAAATGGGGACAAATGAAAAACTGTTTTTT
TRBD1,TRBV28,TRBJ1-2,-,CASTGQGAWYGYTF,TGTGCCAGCACCGGACAGGGGGCCTGGTATGGCTACACCTTC
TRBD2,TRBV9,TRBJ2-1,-,CASRGSDNEQFF,TGTGCCAGCCGCGGGAGTGACAATGAGCAGTTCTTC
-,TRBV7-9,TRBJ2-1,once,CASSLLAGSVNEQFF,TGTGCCAGCAGCTTACTGGCGGGAAGTGTTAATGAGCAGTTCTTC
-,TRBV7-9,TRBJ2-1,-,CASSPLLAEQFF,TGTGCCAGCAGCCCTCTTTTAGCAGAGCAGTTCTTC
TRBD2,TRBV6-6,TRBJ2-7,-,CASRGTSGSVTYEQYF,TGTGCCAGCAGGGGGACTAGCGGGAGTGTCACCTACGAGCAGTACTTC
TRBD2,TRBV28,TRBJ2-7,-,CASSRPTGLGAGGPSSEQYF,TGTGCCAGCAGTCGACCGACAGGTCTGGGAGCGGGAGGGCCCTCATCCGAGCAGTACTTC
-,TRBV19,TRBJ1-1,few,CASRSGNTEAFF,TGTGCCAGTAGATCGGGGAACACTGAAGCTTTCTTT
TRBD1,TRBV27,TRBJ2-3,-,CASGGPRGRGVTDTQYF,TGTGCCAGCGGGGGCCCCAGGGGGCGCGGGGTCACAGATACGCAGTATTTT
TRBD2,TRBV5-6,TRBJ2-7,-,CASSFGSSGYEQYF,TGTGCCAGCAGCTTCGGGTCTAGCGGGTACGAGCAGTACTTC
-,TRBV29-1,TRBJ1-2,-,CSVELWQGVALGYGYTF,TGCAGCGTTGAACTCTGGCAGGGTGTCGCCCTAGGCTATGGCTACACCTTC